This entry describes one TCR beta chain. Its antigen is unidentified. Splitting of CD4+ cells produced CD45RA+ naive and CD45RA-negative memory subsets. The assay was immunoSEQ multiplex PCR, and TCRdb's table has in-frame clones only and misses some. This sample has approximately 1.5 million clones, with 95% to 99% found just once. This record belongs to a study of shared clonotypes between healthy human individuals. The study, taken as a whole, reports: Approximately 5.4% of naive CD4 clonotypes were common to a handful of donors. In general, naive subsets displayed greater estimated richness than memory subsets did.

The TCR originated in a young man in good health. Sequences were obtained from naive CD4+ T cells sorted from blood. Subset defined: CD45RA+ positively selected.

The CDR3 sequence is CASSEFGTDTQYF. DNA of the CDR3: TGCGCCAGCAGTGAGTTTGGGACAGATACGCAGTATTTT. The chain has TRBV10-1 and TRBJ2-3, with D unresolved. The CDR3 has 13 amino acids. Trimming left V 1 base short and J 3 bases short, with 5 bases between. The germline V gene encodes CDR1 WNHNN and CDR2 SYGVQD (reference sequence).